This TCR beta chain originates from a study of OX40 agonist ivuxolimab in advanced cancers. Looking at the study overall: Patients undergoing dose escalation presented with hepatocellular carcinoma, melanoma, renal cell or head and neck cancer. Study outcomes and limitations: Some nonresponders also had low normalized T-cell clonal expansion. Expanded clones belonging to CD8+ T cells outnumbered, on average, those of CD4+.

Repertoires were generated with immunoSEQ multiplex PCR, while TCRdb's copy carries only in-frame clones and drops some. The table has roughly 80,000 clones, about 86% seen once. With respect to this clone: Its antigen is unknown.

Sequencing was performed on CD4+ or CD8+ T cells sorted from blood, taken in a trial of the OX40 agonist ivuxolimab. This clonotype originated in an adult with an advanced solid tumor such as melanoma, head and neck, liver or kidney cancer.

The CDR3 nucleotides read TGTGCCAGCAGTTACGGACAGGGGGCCTACGAGCAGTACTTC. Encoded protein: CASSYGQGAYEQYF. V usage is TRBV6-6 and J usage is TRBJ2-7, with TRBD1 matching 10 bases. CDR1 and CDR2 (germline): MNHNY, SVGAGI (reference sequence). This CDR3 contains 14 residues. Trimming cost V 2 bases and J 2 bases; bases outside gene matches: 0.